The 10 T cell receptor beta chains in this list originate from one sample, sequenced in a study of human T cells and chemical hapten exposure. Time point defined: patch test 2, 6 weeks after DPC sensitization. Treatment indicated: therapeutic diphenylcyclopropenone sensitization with weekly scalp DPC. TCRdb reanalysed the RACE reads using MiXCR and keeps one entry per CDR3 protein. This table holds 75,000 to 100,000 distinct CDR3 sequences, 7.5% to 10% found once. Source: whole blood, taken in connection with sensitization to the hapten diphenylcyclopropenone (DPC). The receptors shown here come from a woman aged 35 to 49 with alopecia areata. Some clones in this sample may be carry-over from other donors' samples.

This clonotype was counted only a few times. The gene calls are TRBV20-1 and TRBJ1-1, with D possibly TRBD1 on 5 matching bases. This CDR3 has 16 residues. Germline loops: CDR1 DFQATT, CDR2 SNEGSKA (reference sequence). Trimming left V 0 bases short and J 2 bases short, with 16 bases between. This CDR3 reads CSARDLRLGVNTEAFF. As DNA, the CDR3 is TGCAGTGCTAGAGATTTGAGGCTAGGGGTCAACACTGAAGCTTTCTTT.

This clonotype has ten or more counts. The gene calls are TRBV5-1 and TRBJ2-2, with D possibly matching TRBD1 (6 bases). Germline loops: CDR1 SGHRS, CDR2 YFSETQ. The CDR3 totals 15 residues. Trimming took off 2 bases at V and 4 bases at J, with 12 bases between the two ends. DNA of the CDR3: TGCGCCAGCAGCTTTGGGGACACACTCACCGGGGAGCTGTTTTTT. Translation gives CASSFGDTLTGELFF.

This clonotype came up a few times. V is TRBV28 and J is TRBJ2-2, with 7 nucleotides matching TRBD1. Trimming took 4 bases from V and 4 from J; bases not matched to a gene: 12. Germline V CDR1 and CDR2: MDHEN, SYDVKM. There are 17 residues in the CDR3. CDR3 in amino acids: CASSSRRDSLITGELFF. CDR3 in DNA: TGTGCCAGCAGTTCCCGAAGGGACAGTTTAATCACCGGGGAGCTGTTTTTT.

The chain couples TRBV5-6 to TRBJ1-2; maybe TRBD1 (6 bases). This CDR3 contains 14 residues. V was clipped by 4 bases and J by 4 bases, with 14 bases between them. CDR1 and CDR2 from the germline V gene are SGHDT and YYEEEE. The DNA for the CDR3 is TGTGCCAGCAGCCTGAGGGGGGACCTCTATGGCTACACCTTC. It translates to CASSLRGDLYGYTF.

The rearrangement links TRBV29-1 to TRBJ2-5, with D possibly being TRBD1 (5 bases). The V end lost 0 bases, the J end lost 1 base, and 9 bases lay between the germline ends. Per the germline V gene, CDR1 is SQVTM and CDR2 is ANQGSEA. The CDR3 totals 14 residues. The CDR3: CSVEEGLGQETQYF. CDR3 DNA sequence: TGCAGCGTTGAAGAGGGGCTAGGCCAAGAGACCCAGTACTTC. The full variable domain, with the rest looked up from reference TRBV29-1 and TRBJ2-5, is SAVISQKPSRDICQRGTSLTIQCQVDSQVTMMFWYRQQPGQSLTLIATANQGSEATYESGFVIDKFPISRPNLTFSTLTVSNMSPEDSSIYLCSVEEGLGQETQYFGPGTRLLVL.

This clonotype was seen a handful of times. J is TRBJ2-3 and V is TRBV2; no reliable D call. CDR3 length: 12 residues. Per the germline V gene, CDR1 is SNHLY and CDR2 is FYNNEI. V was cut by 10 bases and J by 4 bases, with 12 bases left in between. CDR3 region: CAISPPSDTQYF. As DNA, the CDR3 is TGTGCCATCTCCCCGCCGTCAGATACGCAGTATTTT. Supplemented by reference TRBV2 and TRBJ2-3, the full variable domain reads EPEVTQTPSHQVTQMGQEVILRCVPISNHLYFYWYRQILGQKVEFLVSFYNNEISEKSEIFDDQFSVERPDGSNFTLKIRSTKLEDSAMYFCAISPPSDTQYFGPGTRLTVL.

This clonotype was counted a few times. The chain has TRBV12-3 or TRBV12-4 and TRBJ2-7; 13 nucleotides align to TRBD2. The length of the CDR3 is 21 residues. The J segment lost 0 bases and the V segment lost 3 bases, leaving 17 bases of the junction unmatched. The CDR3: CASSFYFSPGTSGKSSYEQYF. The CDR3 bases are TGTGCCAGCAGTTTTTATTTCTCGCCCGGGACTAGCGGGAAGAGCTCCTACGAGCAGTACTTC.

Points on this clonotype: Possible read error: a much larger clone is one base away. This chain joins TRBV7-2 and TRBJ2-7; no definite D call. This CDR3 is built from 12 residues. Germline CDR1 reads SGHTA; CDR2 reads FQGNSA. The CDR3 DNA reads TGTGTCAGCAGCCCGGACCGCTACGAGCAGTACTTC. This sequence encodes CVSSPDRYEQYF. The full variable domain, with the rest looked up from reference TRBV7-2 and TRBJ2-7, is GAGVSQSPSNKVTEKGKDVELRCDPISGHTALYWYRQSLGQGLEFLIYFQGNSAPDKSGLPSDRFSAERTGGSVSTLTIQRTQQEDSAVYLCVSSPDRYEQYFGPGTRLTVT.

The chain links TRBV29-1 to TRBJ2-5; D possibly corresponds to TRBD2 (6 bases). Trimming removed 5 bases from V and 7 bases from J, with 14 bases in between. CDR1 is SQVTM and CDR2 is ANQGSEA in the germline V gene. This CDR3 is built from 12 residues. The CDR3 reads CSVTRLVRTQYF. The CDR3 region has the DNA TGCAGCGTTACACGACTAGTACGGACCCAGTACTTC. Supplemented by reference TRBV29-1 and TRBJ2-5, the full variable domain reads SAVISQKPSRDICQRGTSLTIQCQVDSQVTMMFWYRQQPGQSLTLIATANQGSEATYESGFVIDKFPISRPNLTFSTLTVSNMSPEDSSIYLCSVTRLVRTQYFGPGTRLLVL.

There are many counts of this clonotype. V is TRBV15 and J is TRBJ2-2; TRBD1 matches 9 bases. After removal of 5 bases from V and 2 bases from J, the junction contained 12 bases not matched to a gene. CDR1 is LNHNV, CDR2 YYDKDF, per germline (reference sequence). The CDR3 runs 18 residues. CDR3 amino acids: CATSDPDRGKSNTGELFF. The CDR3 DNA sequence: TGTGCCACCAGCGATCCGGACAGGGGCAAAAGTAACACCGGGGAGCTGTTTTTT.